This is a list of T cell receptor beta chains from one sample in a study of T cell responses to AZD1222 COVID-19 vaccine. Measured with immunoSEQ multiplex PCR; TCRdb has only the in-frame clones, and not every one. The profile shows about 120,000 clones, about nine tenths of them singletons. This material consisted of peripheral blood, taken 28 days after the second AZD1222 dose. The receptors here all came from an adult who received the AZD1222 COVID-19 vaccine. The CDR3 runs from the conserved cysteine through the conserved F or W. The D gene is left open where the match is weak. The size of a clone is reported for some rows only, either as once, few or many, or as a class for expanded clones.

cdr3_aa cdr3_nt j_call d_call v_call clone_size
CAMRTGSSGNTIYF TGTGCCATGCGGACGGGCAGCTCTGGAAACACCATATATTTT TRBJ1-3 . TRBV10-3 .
CASSHRGLSTEAFF TGTGCCAGCAGTCACAGGGGGCTATCCACTGAAGCTTTCTTT TRBJ1-1 TRBD1 TRBV3-1/TRBV3-2 .
CASSFFRGKDEQYF TGTGCCAGCAGCTTTTTCAGGGGAAAGGACGAGCAGTACTTC TRBJ2-7 . TRBV7-9 .
CASSENGQSIPQHF TGTGCCAGCAGCGAAAATGGACAGTCTATACCCCAGCATTTT TRBJ1-5 . TRBV9 .
CASSFRRGPSNGELFF TGTGCCAGCAGCTTCAGGCGGGGGCCGTCGAACGGGGAGCTGTTTTTT TRBJ2-2 . TRBV5-4 .
CASSLVAGAQVGTQYF TGCGCCAGCAGCTTGGTTGCGGGGGCGCAGGTCGGGACCCAGTACTTC TRBJ2-5 . TRBV5-1 .
CASSEGVAGGQATQYF TGTGCCAGCAGTGAAGGGGTAGCGGGTGGCCAAGCGACCCAGTACTTC TRBJ2-5 TRBD2 TRBV2 .
CASSLYQGASYGYTF TGTGCCAGCAGTTTATACCAGGGGGCTTCCTATGGCTACACCTTC TRBJ1-2 TRBD1 TRBV28 .
CTSRQDLNSPLHF TGTACCTCCCGGCAGGACCTTAATTCACCCCTCCACTTT TRBJ1-6 . TRBV28 .
CATSRDRRAVTHSGNTIYF TGTGCCACCAGCAGAGATCGGAGGGCAGTAACTCACTCTGGAAACACCATATATTTT TRBJ1-3 . TRBV15 once
CASSLAHQETQYF TGCGCCAGCAGCTTGGCTCACCAAGAGACCCAGTACTTC TRBJ2-5 . TRBV5-1 .
CASSLGQTNSPLHF TGCGCCAGCAGCTTGGGTCAGACAAATTCACCCCTCCACTTT TRBJ1-6 . TRBV5-1 .
CASSRGQTSNQPQHF TGTGCCAGCAGTAGGGGACAGACTAGCAATCAGCCCCAGCATTTT TRBJ1-5 TRBD1 TRBV6-5 .
CASSFRQGDSPLHF TGTGCCAGCAGCTTTAGACAGGGCGATTCACCCCTCCACTTT TRBJ1-6 TRBD1 TRBV11-2 .
CASRVMGQGGYGYTF TGTGCCAGCAGGGTTATGGGACAGGGAGGTTATGGCTACACCTTC TRBJ1-2 TRBD1 TRBV6-6 .
CARSRRDRGFYEQYF TGTGCCAGAAGCAGAAGGGACAGAGGTTTTTACGAGCAGTACTTC TRBJ2-7 TRBD1 TRBV5-3 .
CASSYPVGEQFF TGTGCCAGCAGTTATCCGGTCGGTGAGCAGTTCTTC TRBJ2-1 . TRBV6-2/TRBV6-3 .
CASSLPGQGGGAFF TGCGCCAGCAGCTTACCCGGACAGGGCGGCGGGGCTTTCTTT TRBJ1-1 TRBD1 TRBV5-1 .
CASSLPLRDYYEQYF TGTGCCAGCAGTCTCCCTTTGAGGGACTACTACGAGCAGTACTTC TRBJ2-7 TRBD2 TRBV6-2/TRBV6-3 .
CASSPGSTDHGYTF TGTGCCAGCTCACCGGGGAGTACGGATCATGGCTACACCTTC TRBJ1-2 . TRBV18 .
CATSDLPREQFF TGTGCCACCAGTGATTTGCCCAGGGAGCAGTTCTTC TRBJ2-1 . TRBV24-1 .
CASNDGGNYNEQFF TGTGCCAGTAACGACGGGGGGAACTACAATGAGCAGTTCTTC TRBJ2-1 TRBD2 TRBV19 .
CASTGLAGGSKTQYF TGTGCCAGTACCGGACTAGCGGGGGGGTCGAAGACCCAGTACTTC TRBJ2-5 TRBD2 TRBV19 .